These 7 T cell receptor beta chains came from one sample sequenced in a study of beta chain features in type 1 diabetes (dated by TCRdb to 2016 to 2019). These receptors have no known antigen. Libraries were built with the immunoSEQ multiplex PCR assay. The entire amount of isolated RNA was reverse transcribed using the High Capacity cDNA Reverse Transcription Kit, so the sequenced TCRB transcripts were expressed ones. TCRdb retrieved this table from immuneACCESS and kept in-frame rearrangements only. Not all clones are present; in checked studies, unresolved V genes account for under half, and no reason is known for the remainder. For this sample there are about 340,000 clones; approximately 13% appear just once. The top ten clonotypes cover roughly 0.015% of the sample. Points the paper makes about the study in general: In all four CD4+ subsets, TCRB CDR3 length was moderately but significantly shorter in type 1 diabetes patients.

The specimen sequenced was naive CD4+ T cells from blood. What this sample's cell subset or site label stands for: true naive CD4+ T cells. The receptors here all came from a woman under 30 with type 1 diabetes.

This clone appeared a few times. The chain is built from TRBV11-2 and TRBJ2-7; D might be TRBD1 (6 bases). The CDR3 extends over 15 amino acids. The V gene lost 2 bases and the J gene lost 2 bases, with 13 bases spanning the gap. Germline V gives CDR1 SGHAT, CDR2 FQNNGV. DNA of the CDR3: TGTGCCAGCAGCTTACCTTGGACAGCAGCCTACGAGCAGTACGTC. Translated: CASSLPWTAAYEQYV.

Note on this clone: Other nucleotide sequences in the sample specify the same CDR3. CDR3 loop: CASSSGTSGTDTQYF. CDR3 in DNA: TGCGCCAGCAGCTCCGGGACTAGCGGGACAGATACGCAGTATTTT. The chain joins TRBV5-1 to TRBJ2-3; TRBD2 matches 12 bases. Germline CDR1 is SGHRS and CDR2 is YFSETQ. The CDR3 runs 15 residues. The ends lost 3 bases at V and 3 bases at J; junction bases unmatched: 2.

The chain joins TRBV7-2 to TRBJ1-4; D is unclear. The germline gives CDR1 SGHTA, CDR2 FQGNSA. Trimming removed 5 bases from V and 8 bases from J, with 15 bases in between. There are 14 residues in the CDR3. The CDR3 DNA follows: TGTGCCAGCAGCCGGGATCTAGTCAGAGAAAAACTGTTTTTT. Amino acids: CASSRDLVREKLFF.

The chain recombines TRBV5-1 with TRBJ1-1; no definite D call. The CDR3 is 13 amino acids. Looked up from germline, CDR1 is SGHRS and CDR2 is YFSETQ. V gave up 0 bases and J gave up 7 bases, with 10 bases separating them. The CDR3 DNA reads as TGCGCCAGCAGCTTGGTGGCAGCAGGTGAAGCTTTCTTT. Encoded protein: CASSLVAAGEAFF.

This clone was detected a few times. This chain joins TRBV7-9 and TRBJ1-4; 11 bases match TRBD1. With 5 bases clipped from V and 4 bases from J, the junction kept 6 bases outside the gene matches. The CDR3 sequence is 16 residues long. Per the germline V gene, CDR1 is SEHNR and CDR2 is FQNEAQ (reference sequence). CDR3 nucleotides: TGTGCCAGCAGCCCCGGACAGGGGGCCCGTAATGAAAAACTGTTTTTT. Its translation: CASSPGQGARNEKLFF.

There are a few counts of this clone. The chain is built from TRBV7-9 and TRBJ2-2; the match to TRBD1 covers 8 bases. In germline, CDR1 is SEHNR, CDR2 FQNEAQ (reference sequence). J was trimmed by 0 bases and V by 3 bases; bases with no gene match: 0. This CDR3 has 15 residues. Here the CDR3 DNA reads TGTGCCAGCAGCTTGGGACAGGCGAACACCGGGGAGCTGTTTTTT. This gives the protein CASSLGQANTGELFF.

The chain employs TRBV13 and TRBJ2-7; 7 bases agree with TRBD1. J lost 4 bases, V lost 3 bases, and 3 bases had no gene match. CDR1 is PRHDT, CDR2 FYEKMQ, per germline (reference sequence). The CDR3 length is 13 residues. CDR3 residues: CASSLGQPYEQYV. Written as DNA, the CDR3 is TGTGCCAGCAGCTTGGGACAGCCTTACGAGCAGTACGTC.